Included here is one T cell receptor beta chain sequence, with context. Its antigen is undetermined. These data are taken from a study of a mutant IDH1 vaccine in newly diagnosed glioma. Time point indicated: week 11, during vaccination. Alongside topical imiquimod, each dose of vaccine comprised 300 ug of mutant IDH1 20-mer peptide. Germline V gives CDR1 MNHEY, CDR2 SVGAGI. CDR3 size: 13 residues. V was pared by 7 bases and J by 8 bases, with 14 bases between. The assay was immunoSEQ multiplex PCR, and TCRdb's table has in-frame clones only and misses some. The table lists 110,000 or so clones, almost 90% of them singletons, with 0.61% in the top ten.

Specimen: PBMCs, collected from a glioma patient whose treatment included an IDH1 peptide vaccine. The chain links TRBV6-5 to TRBJ1-4, with D possibly matching TRBD1 (6 bases). This clonotype was obtained from a woman aged 50 to 60 with glioma. The CDR3 nucleotides are TGTGCCAGCATGGACAGCCCTAGGGAAAAACTGTTTTTT. This encodes CASMDSPREKLFF.